These T cell receptor beta chains were read from a single sample in a study of T-cell memory formation after mild COVID-19. TCRdb re-analysed the 5' RACE reads in MiXCR, keeping a single row per CDR3 protein. The table lists about half a million distinct CDR3 sequences, 15% to 20% of them singletons, with about 12% in the top ten. Sequences were obtained from PBMCs or a T cell subset sorted from them (not recorded which). All receptors derive from an adult woman who had mild COVID-19 (a few samples of this study predate the infection). Cell type and time point are not known. Each CDR3 is given with its conserved first and last residue. Fields, in order: clone size, V gene, J gene, D gene, CDR3 protein, CDR3 DNA. The D gene is left open where the match is weak. Not all rows give a size; the values are once, few, many and, for expanded clones, a class.

few	TRBV6-5	TRBJ2-1	NA	CASKRADYNEQFF	TGTGCCAGTAAGCGGGCTGATTACAATGAGCAGTTCTTC
NA	TRBV5-1	TRBJ2-3	NA	CASSVGITADTQYF	TGCGCCAGCAGCGTAGGGATTACAGCAGATACGCAGTATTTT
once	TRBV7-2	TRBJ2-7	NA	CASSFSVVGEQYF	TGTGCCAGCAGCTTCAGTGTAGTGGGCGAGCAGTACTTC
many	TRBV7-9	TRBJ2-7	NA	CASSLAGQFSDEQYF	TGTGCCAGCAGCTTGGCAGGACAATTTAGTGACGAGCAGTACTTC
NA	TRBV4-1	TRBJ1-4	NA	CASSQDLVTSNEKLFF	TGCGCCAGCAGCCAAGATCTGGTTACGTCCAATGAAAAACTGTTTTTT
NA	TRBV30	TRBJ2-2	NA	CAWSPTGIAGELFF	TGTGCCTGGAGCCCCACAGGGATCGCCGGGGAGCTGTTTTTT
NA	TRBV7-2	TRBJ2-7	NA	CASSSHGGREQYF	TGTGCCAGCAGCTCGCACGGGGGAAGGGAGCAGTACTTC
NA	TRBV30	TRBJ1-2	NA	CAWSQGGVYGYTF	TGTGCCTGGAGTCAAGGGGGGGTTTATGGCTACACCTTC
NA	TRBV12-3/TRBV12-4	TRBJ1-1	NA	CASSLHPRTFEAFF	TGTGCCAGCAGCCTTCACCCCCGGACATTTGAAGCTTTCTTT
few	TRBV6-4	TRBJ2-1	TRBD1	CASSDGWNRGNNEQFF	TGTGCCAGCAGTGACGGTTGGAACAGGGGTAACAATGAGCAGTTCTTC
many	TRBV4-2	TRBJ2-1	NA	CASSQSRNEQFF	TGTGCCAGCAGCCAATCACGCAATGAGCAGTTCTTC
many	TRBV7-2	TRBJ2-5	NA	CASSFPPGGGGETQYF	TGTGCCAGCAGCTTCCCCCCCGGGGGAGGAGGCGAGACCCAGTACTTC
NA	TRBV4-1	TRBJ2-7	TRBD1	CASSQDAGGYYEQYF	TGCGCCAGCAGCCAAGATGCAGGGGGCTATTACGAGCAGTACTTC
once	TRBV19	TRBJ2-7	NA	CASSALATSYEQYF	TGTGCCAGTAGCGCCCTAGCGACCTCCTACGAGCAGTACTTC
NA	TRBV7-9	TRBJ1-1	NA	CASSLDLGRMNTEAFF	TGTGCCAGCAGCTTAGATCTTGGGCGCATGAACACTGAAGCTTTCTTT
many	TRBV5-1	TRBJ2-1	TRBD1	CASSLYGGQGQNEQFF	TGCGCCAGCAGCTTGTATGGGGGACAGGGTCAAAATGAGCAGTTCTTC
few	TRBV29-1	TRBJ2-5	NA	CSVDGGWETQYF	TGCAGCGTTGATGGGGGCTGGGAGACCCAGTACTTC
NA	TRBV12-3/TRBV12-4	TRBJ2-4	TRBD1	CASSLRDRVLKNIQYF	TGTGCCAGCAGTCTTCGGGACAGGGTCCTCAAAAACATTCAGTACTTC
NA	TRBV6-6	TRBJ1-1	NA	CASRRGALNTEAFF	TGTGCCAGCAGGCGGGGGGCCTTGAACACTGAAGCTTTCTTT
many	TRBV4-3	TRBJ1-1	NA	CASSQEGGENTEAFF	TGCGCCAGCAGCCAAGAAGGCGGGGAGAACACTGAAGCTTTCTTT
few	TRBV10-3	TRBJ2-7	NA	CAISAGDSRYEQYF	TGTGCCATCAGTGCAGGGGATTCACGCTACGAGCAGTACTTC
NA	TRBV7-9	TRBJ1-2	NA	CASSLLQGAGHYGYTF	TGTGCCAGCAGCTTACTTCAGGGAGCGGGGCACTATGGCTACACCTTC
many	TRBV23-1	TRBJ2-3	TRBD2	CAGPGGTTDTQYF	TGCGCCGGCCCGGGGGGAACCACAGATACGCAGTATTTT
NA	TRBV2	TRBJ2-7	TRBD2	CASSERSGGRFTYEQYF	TGTGCCAGCAGTGAAAGGAGCGGGGGACGGTTCACCTACGAGCAGTACTTC
many	TRBV24-1	TRBJ2-1	NA	CATSDSDGGSGSYNEQFF	TGTGCCACCAGTGACTCTGACGGGGGCTCAGGCTCCTACAATGAGCAGTTCTTC